The 29 T cell receptor beta chains reported below all come from one sample, sequenced in a study of T-cell reconstitution after alpha-beta-depleted transplantation in children (TCRdb year 2016). The meaning of the sample's treatment or condition label: allogeneic hematopoietic cell transplantation with graft depleted of TCRalphabeta T cells and CD19 B cells. The library was produced with PCR. TCRdb records Illumina HiSeq 2500 as the sequencer. TCR library preparation used molecular barcoding, with unique molecular identifiers applied to normalize quantification of the TCRbeta repertoire. The public sequencing data were trimmed at Q25 with fastp and processed into clonotypes with MiXCR by TCRdb, which kept only in-frame beta chains. Rows with one shared CDR3 protein collapse into an entry with the most common genes and DNA. The sample includes around 240,000 distinct CDR3 sequences, with 7.5% to 9.5% observed a single time. Under 8% of the sample is in the top ten clones.

This specimen consisted of PBMCs, mostly from graft donor cells, obtained 180 days after TCRalphabeta/CD19-depleted stem cell transplant. The source is a male patient younger than 18 who had a stem cell transplant for acute lymphoblastic leukemia, so the T cells may come from the graft donor.

This clonotype was recorded many times. The chain recombines TRBV20-1 with TRBJ2-5, with 9 bases identical to TRBD2. V lost 0 bases and J lost 8; bases outside the gene matches: 7. The CDR3 length is 14 residues. Germline lookup yields CDR1 DFQATT and CDR2 SNEGSKA (reference sequence). The CDR3 loop is CSARDAASGTTQYF. DNA of the CDR3: TGCAGTGCTAGAGATGCGGCTAGCGGGACTACCCAGTACTTC.

Ten or more counts support this clonotype. The chain carries TRBV23-1 and TRBJ2-1, with D possibly matching TRBD1 (5 bases). TRBV23-1 is sorted into the ORF group, with uncertain function. V was pared by 6 bases and J by 0 bases, with 12 bases between. This CDR3 region has 15 residues. The CDR3 region has the DNA TGCGCCAGCAGCCTAGGACAACGCTCCTACAATGAGCAGTTCTTC. Protein sequence: CASSLGQRSYNEQFF.

At least ten counts were recorded for this clonotype. The V and J genes are TRBV12-5 and TRBJ1-2; D might be TRBD1 (5 bases). Germline CDR1 LGHNT, CDR2 FRNRAP. The length of the CDR3 is 13 residues. V was shortened by 2 bases and J by 5 bases, with 9 bases between the two germline ends. CDR3 amino acids: CASGLPRGYGYTF. The CDR3 bases are TGTGCTAGTGGTTTGCCGCGGGGGTATGGCTACACCTTC.

This clonotype occurred a few times. The gene calls are TRBV19 and TRBJ1-5; D possibly corresponds to TRBD1 (5 bases). Germline V gene data show CDR1 as LNHDA and CDR2 as SQIVND (reference sequence). V lost 2 bases and J 2 bases, leaving 7 bases between the germline ends. The CDR3 is made up of 14 amino acids. The CDR3 sequence is CASSILGGNQPQHF. Written as DNA, the CDR3 is TGTGCCAGTAGTATATTGGGGGGCAATCAGCCCCAGCATTTT.

In its sample, this clonotype was seen many times. The chain joins TRBV5-1 to TRBJ2-3; D might be TRBD2 (6 bases). Germline CDR1 reads SGHRS; CDR2 reads YFSETQ. V was pared by 5 bases and J by 2 bases, with 12 bases between. The CDR3 consists of 14 residues. CDR3 DNA sequence: TGCGCCAGCAGATGGGGGGACCACACAGATACGCAGTATTTT. It is translated as CASRWGDHTDTQYF. Full variable domain (remainder filled in from reference TRBV5-1 and TRBJ2-3): KAGVTQTPRYLIKTRGQQVTLSCSPISGHRSVSWYQQTPGQGLQFLFEYFSETQRNKGNFPGRFSGRQFSNSRSEMNVSTLELGDSALYLCASRWGDHTDTQYFGPGTRLTVL.

This clonotype was observed at least ten times. This rearrangement joins TRBV10-3 to TRBJ2-2; D gene ambiguous. CDR1 is ENHRY, CDR2 SYGVKD, per germline. The CDR3 covers 13 residues. Trimming stripped 6 bases from V and 3 bases from J, with 8 bases between. The CDR3 region is CAIRMGYTGELFF. The CDR3 DNA follows: TGTGCCATCAGGATGGGGTACACCGGGGAGCTGTTTTTT.

There are many counts of this clonotype. The rearrangement links TRBV29-1 to TRBJ2-7, with TRBD1 identical over 9 bases. J gave up 4 bases and V 7 bases, and 11 bases lay outside the gene matches. CDR1 SQVTM and CDR2 ANQGSEA come from the germline V gene. This CDR3 has 14 amino acids. The CDR3 region has the DNA TGCAGCGCCCTCCCGGGACAGGGAGCTTACGAGCAGTACTTC. This codes for CSALPGQGAYEQYF.

This clonotype was seen repeatedly, ten times or more. At one end, the junction sequence differs from germline, possibly due to a read error. The CDR3 here is CASSDPTPGQPDF. CDR3 nucleotides: TGTGCCAGCAGTGACCCGACCCCGGGACAGCCGGATTTT. The rearrangement uses TRBV6-4 and TRBJ1-3; TRBD1 aligns across 7 bases. The CDR3 is 13 residues long. The germline CDR1 and CDR2 sequences are MRHNA and SNTAGT.

This clonotype was observed many times. This chain uses TRBV14 with TRBJ1-5, with 12 positions matching TRBD1. The germline V gene has CDR1 SGHDN and CDR2 FVKESK. The CDR3 has 17 residues. V dropped 11 bases and J dropped 2; count of bases not matched to a gene: 13. The CDR3 nucleotides are TGTGCCGGTGACCGGGACAGGGGGCGCAGGGGCAATCAGCCCCAGCATTTT. Its protein is CAGDRDRGRRGNQPQHF.

This clonotype occurred many times. The gene calls are TRBV5-1 and TRBJ2-1, with 9 bases that match TRBD2. Trimming at V came to 0 bases and at J to 9 bases, leaving 7 bases not matched to a gene. The CDR3 sequence is 15 residues long. Germline V CDR1 and CDR2: SGHRS, YFSETQ. The CDR3 reads CASSLAAGGPGEQFF. CDR3 nucleotides: TGCGCCAGCAGCTTGGCGGCGGGAGGGCCGGGTGAGCAGTTCTTC.

This clonotype was detected ten times or more. The J gene is TRBJ2-1, the V gene TRBV27; 11 bases agree with TRBD2. The CDR3 loop spans 19 amino acids. Germline V gives CDR1 MNHEY, CDR2 SMNVEV (reference sequence). Losses at the gene ends were 0 bases for V and 2 bases for J; bases not matched to a gene: 9. CDR3 DNA: TGTGCCAGCAGTTTATCCCTCTCACTAGCGGGGGCCCCCTACAATGAGCAGTTCTTC. Amino acid sequence: CASSLSLSLAGAPYNEQFF.

The table lists this clonotype with many counts. The V and J genes are TRBV13 and TRBJ1-1, with no clear D. Germline V gene data show CDR1 as PRHDT and CDR2 as FYEKMQ (reference sequence). This CDR3 is 15 amino acids long. V was cut by 1 base and J by 6 bases, with 15 bases left in between. The CDR3 DNA sequence: TGTGCCAGCAGCTTAGCCCCGGGTGGAAGGGCTGAAGCTTTCTTT. It specifies CASSLAPGGRAEAFF.

This clonotype appeared many times. The chain couples TRBV6-5 to TRBJ1-5; no clear D gene. The CDR3 loop spans 13 amino acids. Germline V gene lookup returns CDR1 MNHEY and CDR2 SVGAGI. V gave up 2 bases and J gave up 4 bases, with 6 bases separating them. The CDR3 loop is CASSYRQNQPQHF. The CDR3 nucleotides read TGTGCCAGCAGTTACAGGCAGAATCAGCCCCAGCATTTT.

This clonotype was observed many times. The chain recombines TRBV12-3 or TRBV12-4 with TRBJ1-2; no clear D gene. This CDR3 region has 14 residues. V was trimmed by 0 bases and J by 5 bases, leaving 10 bases between them. The CDR3 nucleotides read TGTGCCAGCAGTTTAGCGTGGGTTAGGTATGGCTACACCTTC. The encoded protein is CASSLAWVRYGYTF.

This clonotype appeared many times. The chain recombines TRBV6-5 with TRBJ2-7; 8 bases are shared with TRBD1. After removal of 2 bases from V and 1 base from J, the junction contained 1 base not matched to a gene. The germline V gene encodes CDR1 MNHEY and CDR2 SVGAGI. This CDR3 is 14 amino acids long. The CDR3 protein is CASSYGDRSYEQYF. CDR3 in DNA: TGTGCCAGCAGTTACGGGGACAGGTCCTACGAGCAGTACTTC.

This clonotype was recorded at least ten times. J is TRBJ2-3 and V is TRBV10-3; D is perhaps TRBD2 (6 bases). This CDR3 has 15 residues. V was trimmed by 1 base and J by 1 base, leaving 9 bases between them. Germline loops: CDR1 ENHRY, CDR2 SYGVKD. The CDR3 DNA follows: TGTGCCATCAGTGAGTTAGCGGCCCGCACAGATACGCAGTATTTT. It encodes CAISELAARTDTQYF.

This clonotype has at least ten counts. This chain joins TRBV12-3 or TRBV12-4 and TRBJ2-3; no definite D call. The V gene lost 2 bases and the J gene lost 5 bases, with 11 bases spanning the gap. This CDR3 is built from 14 residues. CDR3 coding DNA: TGTGCCAGCAGTTTAAGCAGCGTAGTAGATACGCAGTATTTT. This translates into CASSLSSVVDTQYF.

At least ten counts were recorded for this clonotype. The chain uses TRBV12-3 or TRBV12-4 and TRBJ2-7, with TRBD1 identical over 12 bases. Trimming cost V 3 bases and J 4 bases; bases outside gene matches: 4. The CDR3 totals 15 residues. In DNA, the CDR3 is TGTGCCAGCAGTTTCCGGGACAGGGGGCGGTACGAGCAGTACTTC. It is translated as CASSFRDRGRYEQYF.

This clonotype was observed many times. This chain connects TRBV9 to TRBJ2-3, with 10 positions matching TRBD2. V shed 4 bases, J shed 5 bases, and the junction held 7 bases outside the gene matches. The germline V gene encodes CDR1 SGDLS and CDR2 YYNGEE. The CDR3 has 15 residues. CDR3 nucleotides: TGTGCCAGCAGCCACAGCGGGAGGGCCAAAGATACGCAGTATTTT. Protein: CASSHSGRAKDTQYF. The full variable domain, in which reference TRBV9 and TRBJ2-3 provide the parts outside the CDR3, is DSGVTQTPKHLITATGQRVTLRCSPRSGDLSVYWYQQSLDQGLQFLIQYYNGEERAKGNILERFSAQQFPDLHSELNLSSLELGDSALYFCASSHSGRAKDTQYFGPGTRLTVL.

This clonotype was recorded at least ten times. The J gene is TRBJ2-7, the V gene TRBV29-1; D might be TRBD2 (5 bases). CDR1 is SQVTM, CDR2 ANQGSEA, per germline. This CDR3 is built from 16 residues. The ends were cut back, 4 bases at V and 2 bases at J, with 21 bases in the middle. The CDR3 loop reads CSVGALRAELPYEQYF. The CDR3 DNA sequence: TGCAGCGTTGGGGCCCTGAGGGCGGAACTCCCCTACGAGCAGTACTTC.

This clonotype was recorded a few times. The rearrangement links TRBV6-1 to TRBJ2-3, with D hard to call. CDR3 length equals 20 residues. Germline V CDR1 and CDR2: MNHNS, SASEGT. Trimming took off 1 base at V and 1 base at J, with 24 bases between the two ends. CDR3 protein: CASSEESPRIPGWGTDTQYF. CDR3 bases: TGTGCCAGCAGTGAAGAGTCCCCTCGGATCCCCGGGTGGGGCACAGATACGCAGTATTTT.

Comment on this clonotype: Given a much more abundant clone one base away, this may be a read error. The chain links TRBV9 to TRBJ1-1, with D tentatively TRBD1 (5 bases). Germline assignment: CDR1 SGDLS and CDR2 YYNGEE. The V end was cut by 3 bases, the J end by 6 bases, with 12 bases between. This CDR3 spans 13 amino acids. CDR3 sequence reads: CASSGDAYSEAFF. The DNA of the CDR3 is TGTGCCAGCAGCGGGGACGCTTACTCTGAAGCTTTCTTT.

The table lists this clonotype with a few counts. The chain is built from TRBV10-3 and TRBJ2-1; no clear D gene. Germline V gene sequence: CDR1 ENHRY, CDR2 SYGVKD. CDR3 length equals 18 residues. V lost 4 bases and J lost 0, with 19 bases in between. The CDR3 sequence is CAISGPPRAGSSYNEQFF. Here the CDR3 DNA reads TGTGCCATCAGTGGGCCACCCCGGGCCGGCAGCTCCTACAATGAGCAGTTCTTC.

Ten or more counts support this clonotype. The chain is built from TRBV18 and TRBJ1-2; 9 nucleotides line up with TRBD1. From germline, CDR1 is KGHSH and CDR2 LQKENI. The J segment lost 4 bases and the V segment lost 0 bases, leaving 6 bases of the junction unmatched. This CDR3 is built from 16 residues. The CDR3 DNA follows: TGTGCCAGCTCACCACCGTCGACAGGGGGTCGCTATGGCTACACCTTC. Translated, it gives CASSPPSTGGRYGYTF. The full variable domain, rest sourced from reference TRBV18 and TRBJ1-2, is NAGVMQNPRHLVRRRGQEARLRCSPMKGHSHVYWYRQLPEEGLKFMVYLQKENIIDESGMPKERFSAEFPKEGPSILRIQQVVRGDSAAYFCASSPPSTGGRYGYTFGSGTRLTVV.

This clonotype was recorded many times. This rearrangement joins TRBV28 to TRBJ2-4, with D perhaps given as TRBD1 or TRBD2 (5 bases each). The CDR3 consists of 15 residues. The ends were cut back, 5 bases at V and 3 bases at J, with 14 bases in the middle. CDR1 and CDR2 from the germline V gene are MDHEN and SYDVKM. CDR3 DNA: TGTGCCAGCAGTCGAACCGGGACCATCAAAAACATTCAGTACTTC. Protein product: CASSRTGTIKNIQYF. The full variable domain, in which reference TRBV28 and TRBJ2-4 provide the parts outside the CDR3, is DVKVTQSSRYLVKRTGEKVFLECVQDMDHENMFWYRQDPGLGLRLIYFSYDVKMKEKGDIPEGYSVSREKKERFSLILESASTNQTSMYLCASSRTGTIKNIQYFGAGTRLSVL.

This clonotype was recorded many times. The chain carries TRBV4-3 and TRBJ2-1, with D possibly being TRBD1 (5 bases). The CDR3 loop spans 14 amino acids. V was trimmed by 1 base and J by 7 bases, leaving 11 bases between them. Germline loops: CDR1 LGHNA, CDR2 YSLEER. CDR3 residues: CASSQVGQGNEQFF. The CDR3 nucleotides read TGCGCCAGCAGCCAAGTAGGGCAGGGAAATGAGCAGTTCTTC.

This chain uses TRBV11-2 with TRBJ2-5; 11 nucleotides line up with TRBD1. V lost 8 bases, J lost 4 bases, and 12 bases stayed unmatched. The CDR3 runs to 16 residues. Germline loops: CDR1 SGHAT, CDR2 FQNNGV. CDR3 sequence (DNA): TGTGCCAGCTCTCCGGGGGACAGGGGGGGGGTAGAGACCCAGTACTTC. Translating it yields CASSPGDRGGVETQYF.

At least ten counts were recorded for this clonotype. V is TRBV7-6 and J is TRBJ2-7; perhaps TRBD1 as D (6 bases). Germline lookup yields CDR1 SGHVS and CDR2 FNYEAQ. This CDR3 region has 15 residues. Trimming left V 5 bases short and J 6 bases short, with 20 bases between. DNA of the CDR3: TGTGCCAGCAGCCCCAACCGGGACAACTTCGGCGAGCAGTACTTC. Encoded protein: CASSPNRDNFGEQYF.

This clonotype was found many times. The V and J genes are TRBV7-9 and TRBJ1-1; D remains unclear. Germline CDR1 is SEHNR and CDR2 is FQNEAQ (reference sequence). The CDR3 has 14 amino acids. V lost 0 bases to trimming and J lost 3 bases, with 8 bases between them. DNA for the CDR3: TGTGCCAGCAGCTTAGCTGACGGAGACACTGAAGCTTTCTTT. It codes for CASSLADGDTEAFF.